Shown below are 8 T cell receptor beta chains from a single sample sequenced in a study of T cells after yellow fever vaccination. TCRdb used MiXCR to reprocess the 5' RACE reads, holding one entry per CDR3 protein. The repertoire holds around 320,000 distinct CDR3 sequences, with approximately 4.3% as singletons. Sequencing used PBMCs, obtained 15 days after the yellow fever booster vaccination. These receptors came from a man younger than 30 who received the YFV17D yellow fever vaccine.

The chain couples TRBV20-1 to TRBJ1-1; D gene ambiguous. The CDR3 loop spans 14 amino acids. Trimming pared 4 bases from V and 0 bases from J, leaving 12 bases between. CDR1 and CDR2 from the germline V gene are DFQATT and SNEGSKA (reference sequence). CDR3 DNA sequence: TGCAGTGCTAATCCGGGGAGTCTGAACACTGAAGCTTTCTTT. Protein sequence: CSANPGSLNTEAFF.

This chain joins TRBV7-2 and TRBJ2-3; 10 bases map to TRBD2. The CDR3 consists of 17 residues. From germline, CDR1 is SGHTA and CDR2 FQGNSA. V gave up 5 bases and J gave up 2 bases; unmatched junction bases: 10. This CDR3 is CASSIYSGGMYTDTQYF. DNA for the CDR3: TGTGCCAGCAGCATATATAGCGGGGGGATGTACACAGATACGCAGTATTTT.

In its sample, this clonotype was seen many times. One end of the junction varies from germline; a read error may be responsible. The V call is TRBV4-1, the J call TRBJ2-3, with D possibly being TRBD1 (6 bases). The germline V gene has CDR1 MGHRA and CDR2 YSYEKL. The CDR3 is 18 residues long. CDR3 in DNA: TGCGCCAGCAGCCAAGGTCTTCGGACAGTAAGTTACACAGATAAGCAGTATTTT. Protein: CASSQGLRTVSYTDKQYF.

This clonotype has a count of ten or more. The chain uses TRBV11-2 and TRBJ2-5; the D call may be TRBD1 or TRBD2 (5 bases each). From germline, CDR1 is SGHAT and CDR2 FQNNGV. The CDR3 extends over 16 amino acids. The V and J ends lost 3 bases and 3 bases respectively, with 17 bases between them. In nucleotides, the CDR3 is TGTGCCAGCAGCTTTCTCCTACCCCTGGGGGAAGAGACCCAGTACTTC. Translating it yields CASSFLLPLGEETQYF.

This clonotype was detected ten times or more. The rearrangement links TRBV7-2 to TRBJ1-2, with D unclear. V dropped 6 bases and J dropped 0 bases, with 11 bases sitting between them. CDR3 length equals 14 residues. Germline CDR1 and CDR2: SGHTA and FQGNSA. The CDR3, as DNA: TGTGCCAGCAGTACCAGGTTGGCTAACTATGGCTACACCTTC. Protein product: CASSTRLANYGYTF. Complete variable domain (other parts from reference TRBV7-2 and TRBJ1-2): GAGVSQSPSNKVTEKGKDVELRCDPISGHTALYWYRQSLGQGLEFLIYFQGNSAPDKSGLPSDRFSAERTGGSVSTLTIQRTQQEDSAVYLCASSTRLANYGYTFGSGTRLTVV.

The chain combines TRBV29-1 with TRBJ1-1, with D unclear. Trimming removed 5 bases from V and 0 bases from J, with 13 bases in between. Germline V gene data show CDR1 as SQVTM and CDR2 as ANQGSEA. CDR3 size: 14 residues. CDR3 nucleotides: TGCAGCGTTCGACTCCAGGCGCTGAACACTGAAGCTTTCTTT. Protein: CSVRLQALNTEAFF.

The CDR3 spells CASSQVGRGTEAFF. CDR3 coding DNA: TGCGCCAGCAGCCAAGTGGGCAGGGGGACTGAAGCTTTCTTT. The chain couples TRBV4-1 to TRBJ1-1; the match to TRBD1 covers 7 bases. The CDR3 contains 14 residues. With 1 base clipped from V and 5 bases from J, the junction kept 4 bases outside the gene matches. Per germline, CDR1 MGHRA and CDR2 YSYEKL.

This chain connects TRBV29-1 to TRBJ1-1, with TRBD1 matching over 7 bases. V shed 5 bases, J shed 5 bases, and the junction held 14 bases outside the gene matches. Germline V lookup: CDR1 SQVTM, CDR2 ANQGSEA. This CDR3 has 15 amino acids. CDR3 nucleotides: TGCAGCGTTTACCCGAGAGACAGGGCAGCAACTGAAGCTTTCTTT. Amino acid sequence: CSVYPRDRAATEAFF. The full variable domain, in which reference TRBV29-1 and TRBJ1-1 provide the parts outside the CDR3, is SAVISQKPSRDICQRGTSLTIQCQVDSQVTMMFWYRQQPGQSLTLIATANQGSEATYESGFVIDKFPISRPNLTFSTLTVSNMSPEDSSIYLCSVYPRDRAATEAFFGQGTRLTVV.